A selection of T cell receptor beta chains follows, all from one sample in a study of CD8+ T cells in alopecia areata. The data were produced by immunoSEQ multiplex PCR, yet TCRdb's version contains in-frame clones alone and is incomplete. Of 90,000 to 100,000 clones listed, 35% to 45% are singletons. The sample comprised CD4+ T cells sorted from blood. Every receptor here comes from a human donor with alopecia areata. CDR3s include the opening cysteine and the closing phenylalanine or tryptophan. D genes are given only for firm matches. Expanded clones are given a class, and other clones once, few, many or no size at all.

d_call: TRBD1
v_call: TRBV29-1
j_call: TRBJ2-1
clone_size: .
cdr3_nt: TGCAGCGTAGATCCACAGGGGAATGAGCAGTTCTTC
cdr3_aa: CSVDPQGNEQFF

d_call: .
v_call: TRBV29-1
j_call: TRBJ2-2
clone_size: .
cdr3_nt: TGCAGCGTTGTAGGGACGGTGAACACCGGGGAGCTGTTTTTT
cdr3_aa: CSVVGTVNTGELFF

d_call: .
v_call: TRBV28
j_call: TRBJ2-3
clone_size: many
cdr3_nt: TGTGCCAGCAGTCCGATGGACACTTCCACAGATACGCAGTATTTT
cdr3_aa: CASSPMDTSTDTQYF

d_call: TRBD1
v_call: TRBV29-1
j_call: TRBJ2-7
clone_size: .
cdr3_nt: TGCAGCGTTGACGGGACAGGGTCCGACGAGCAGTACTTC
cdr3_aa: CSVDGTGSDEQYF

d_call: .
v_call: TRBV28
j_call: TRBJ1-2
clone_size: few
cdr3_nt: TGTGCCAGCACCCTCGCTCCGGACGCTGGCTACACCTTC
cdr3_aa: CASTLAPDAGYTF

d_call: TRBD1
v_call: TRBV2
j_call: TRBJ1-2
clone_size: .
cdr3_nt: TGTGCCAGCAGAGAAGACAGGGGAGGTGGCTACACCTTC
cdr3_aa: CASREDRGGGYTF

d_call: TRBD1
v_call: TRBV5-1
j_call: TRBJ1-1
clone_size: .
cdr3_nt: TGCGCCAGCAGCTCCACAGGGGAAGTGGGTGAAGCTTTCTTT
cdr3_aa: CASSSTGEVGEAFF

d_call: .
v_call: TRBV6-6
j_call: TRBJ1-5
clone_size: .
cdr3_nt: TGTGCCAGCAGTCCCCAACTAGGATACAGCAATCAGCCCCAGCATTTT
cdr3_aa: CASSPQLGYSNQPQHF

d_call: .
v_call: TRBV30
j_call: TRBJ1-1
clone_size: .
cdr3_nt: TGTGCCTGGAGGGACCGACTCATGAACACTGAAGCTTTCTTT
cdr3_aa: CAWRDRLMNTEAFF

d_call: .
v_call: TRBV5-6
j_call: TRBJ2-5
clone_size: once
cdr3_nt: TGTGCCAGCAGCCTGACGAACCAAGAGACCCAGTACTTC
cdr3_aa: CASSLTNQETQYF

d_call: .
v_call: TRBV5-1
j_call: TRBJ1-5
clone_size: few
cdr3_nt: TGCGCCAGCAGCCCCCATGGTGGAGAACAGCCCCAGCATTTT
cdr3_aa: CASSPHGGEQPQHF

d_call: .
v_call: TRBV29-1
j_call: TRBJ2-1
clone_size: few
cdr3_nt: TGCAGCGTTGCCCGTCCCGCCCGGCCTGAGCAGTTCTTC
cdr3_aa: CSVARPARPEQFF

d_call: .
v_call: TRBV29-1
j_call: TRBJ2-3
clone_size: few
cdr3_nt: TGCAGCGTTGACAAGGGGGGGACAGATACGCAGTATTTT
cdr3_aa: CSVDKGGTDTQYF

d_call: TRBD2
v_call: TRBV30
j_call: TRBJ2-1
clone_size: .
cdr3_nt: TGTGCCTGGAGCGGGACTAGCGCGTACAATGAGCAGTTCTTC
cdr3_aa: CAWSGTSAYNEQFF

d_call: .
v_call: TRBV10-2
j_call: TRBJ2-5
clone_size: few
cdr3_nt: TGCGCCAGCAAGGGAGGCGGCTCCCAAGAGACCCAGTACTTC
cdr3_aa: CASKGGGSQETQYF

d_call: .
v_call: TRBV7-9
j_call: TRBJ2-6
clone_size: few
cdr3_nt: TGTGCCAGCAGCATCCCACCGGGTAACTCTGGGGCCAACGTCCTGACTTTC
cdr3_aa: CASSIPPGNSGANVLTF

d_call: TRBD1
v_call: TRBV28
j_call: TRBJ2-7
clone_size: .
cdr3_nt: TGTGCCAGCAGTTTTGTTAGGACAGGGGGATACGAGCAGTACTTC
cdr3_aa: CASSFVRTGGYEQYF

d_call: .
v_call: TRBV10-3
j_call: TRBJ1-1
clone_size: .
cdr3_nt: TGTGCCATCCAAGACAGAATGAACACTGAAGCTTTCTTT
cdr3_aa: CAIQDRMNTEAFF

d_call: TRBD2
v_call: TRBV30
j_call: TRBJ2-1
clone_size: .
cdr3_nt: TGTGCCTGGATGCGGGAGGCTGCCTACAATGAGCAGTTCTTC
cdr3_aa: CAWMREAAYNEQFF

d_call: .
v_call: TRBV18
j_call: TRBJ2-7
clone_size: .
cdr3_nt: TGTGCCAGCTCACCCTCATCTTACGAGCAGTACTTC
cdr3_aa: CASSPSSYEQYF

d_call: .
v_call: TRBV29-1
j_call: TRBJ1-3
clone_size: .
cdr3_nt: TGCAGCGTAAACCTCGGGGGGAGGTCTGGAAACACCATATATTTT
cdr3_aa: CSVNLGGRSGNTIYF

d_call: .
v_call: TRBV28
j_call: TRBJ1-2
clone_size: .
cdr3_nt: TGTGCCAGCAGTTCCACTGCGGGACTTTATGGCTACACCTTC
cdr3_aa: CASSSTAGLYGYTF

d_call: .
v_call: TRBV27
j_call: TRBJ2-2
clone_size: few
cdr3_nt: TGTGCCAGCAGTTTATTGGGGGCTGCCGGGGAGCTGTTTTTT
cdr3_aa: CASSLLGAAGELFF

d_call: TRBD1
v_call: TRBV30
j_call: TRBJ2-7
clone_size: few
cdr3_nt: TGTGCCTGGAGTGCGACAGGGTACGAGCAGTACTTC
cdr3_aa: CAWSATGYEQYF

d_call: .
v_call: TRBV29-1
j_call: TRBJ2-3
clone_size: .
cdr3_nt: TGCAGCGTTGAAGATCGAGGGTACTGGACAGATACGCAGTATTTT
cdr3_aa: CSVEDRGYWTDTQYF

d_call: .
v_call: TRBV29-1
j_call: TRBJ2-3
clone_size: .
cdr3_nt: TGCAGCGTCGGGACGGCCACAGATACGCAGTATTTT
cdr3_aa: CSVGTATDTQYF

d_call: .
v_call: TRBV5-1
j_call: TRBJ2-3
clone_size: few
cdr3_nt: TGCGCCAGCAGCTTGGAACGGGGGAGTGCAGATACGCAGTATTTT
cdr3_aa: CASSLERGSADTQYF

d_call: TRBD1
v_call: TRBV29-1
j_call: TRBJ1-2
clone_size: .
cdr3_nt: TGCAGCGTTGACGTTTCCCCGAAGCCCCGACAGGGTATCTATGGCTACACCTTC
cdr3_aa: CSVDVSPKPRQGIYGYTF

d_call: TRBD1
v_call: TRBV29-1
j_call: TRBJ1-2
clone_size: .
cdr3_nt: TGCAGCGTCCAGGACAGGGCTCATTCCGCCTACACCTTC
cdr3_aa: CSVQDRAHSAYTF

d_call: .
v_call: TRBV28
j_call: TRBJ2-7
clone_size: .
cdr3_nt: TGTGCCAGCAGCCAAGGGATCTACGAGCAGTACTTC
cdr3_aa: CASSQGIYEQYF

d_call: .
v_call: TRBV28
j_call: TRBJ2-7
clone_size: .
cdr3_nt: TGTGCCAGCATCCTCCGGGGCGGCCACTACGAGCAGTACTTC
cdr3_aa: CASILRGGHYEQYF

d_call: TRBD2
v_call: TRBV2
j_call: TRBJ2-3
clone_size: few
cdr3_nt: TGTGCCACCCGACTAGCGGGGTGGACAGATACGCAGTATTTT
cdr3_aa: CATRLAGWTDTQYF

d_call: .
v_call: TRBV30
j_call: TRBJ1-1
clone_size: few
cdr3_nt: TGTGCCTGGAGTGCTTTCTGGGGACGAACTGAAGCTTTCTTT
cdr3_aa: CAWSAFWGRTEAFF

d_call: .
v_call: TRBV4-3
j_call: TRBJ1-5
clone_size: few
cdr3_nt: TGCGCCAGCAGCCAAGCGCGAGGGGATGGTCAGCCCCAGCATTTT
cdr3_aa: CASSQARGDGQPQHF

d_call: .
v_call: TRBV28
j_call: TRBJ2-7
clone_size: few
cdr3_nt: TGTGCCAGCAGTTCCCCTAGAGGGGACGGTTACGAGCAGTACTTC
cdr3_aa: CASSSPRGDGYEQYF

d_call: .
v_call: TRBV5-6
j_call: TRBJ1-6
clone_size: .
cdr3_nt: TGTGCCAGCAGCTTGCTGGGGGATAATTCACCCCTCCACTTT
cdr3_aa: CASSLLGDNSPLHF

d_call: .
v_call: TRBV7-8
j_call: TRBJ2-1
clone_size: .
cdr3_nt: TGTGCCAGCAGCCCCTCGGACTACAATGAGCAGTTCTTC
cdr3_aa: CASSPSDYNEQFF

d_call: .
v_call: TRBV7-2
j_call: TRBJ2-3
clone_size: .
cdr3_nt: TGTGCCAGCAGCTTGCCCGTGGTGACAGATACGCAGTATTTT
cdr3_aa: CASSLPVVTDTQYF

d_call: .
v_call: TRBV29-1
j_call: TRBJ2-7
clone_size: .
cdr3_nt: TGCAGCGTTGCAGGGCCCTACGAGCAGTACTTC
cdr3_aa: CSVAGPYEQYF

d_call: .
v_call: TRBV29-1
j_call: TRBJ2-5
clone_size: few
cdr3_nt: TGCAGCGTTGCAATGGAGACCCAGTACTTC
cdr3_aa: CSVAMETQYF

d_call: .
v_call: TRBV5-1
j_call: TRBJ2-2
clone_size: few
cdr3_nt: TGCGCCAGCAGACTCCTAGATTTGGGCACCGGGGAGCTGTTTTTT
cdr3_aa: CASRLLDLGTGELFF

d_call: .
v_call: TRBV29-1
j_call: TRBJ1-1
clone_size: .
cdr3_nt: TGCAGCGTTATGGGGGAGGGTACGACTGAAGCTTTCTTT
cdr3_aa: CSVMGEGTTEAFF

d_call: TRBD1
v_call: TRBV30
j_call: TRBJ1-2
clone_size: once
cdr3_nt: TGTGCCTGGACCCCCGACAGGGATCTTAACTATGGCTACACCTTC
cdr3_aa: CAWTPDRDLNYGYTF

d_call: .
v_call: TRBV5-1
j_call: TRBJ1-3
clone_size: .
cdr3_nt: TGCGCCAGCAGCCAGCAGAGCCCCTCTGGAAACACCATATATTTT
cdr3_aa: CASSQQSPSGNTIYF

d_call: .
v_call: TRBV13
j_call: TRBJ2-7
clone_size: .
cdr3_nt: TGTGCCAGCAGCTTAGGAATCCGGGTCGGATCCTACGAGCAGTACTTC
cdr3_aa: CASSLGIRVGSYEQYF

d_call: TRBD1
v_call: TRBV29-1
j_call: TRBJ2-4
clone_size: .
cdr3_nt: TGCAGCGTAATACCGGGACAGGGGGCCAAAAACATTCAGTACTTC
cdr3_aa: CSVIPGQGAKNIQYF

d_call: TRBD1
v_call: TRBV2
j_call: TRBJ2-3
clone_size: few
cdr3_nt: TGTGCCAGCAGTGACGGACAGGGCACAGATACGCAGTATTTT
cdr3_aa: CASSDGQGTDTQYF

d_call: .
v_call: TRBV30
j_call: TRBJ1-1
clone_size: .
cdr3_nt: TGTGCCTGGAGAAGAACAGGGCCAACTGAAGCTTTCTTT
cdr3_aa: CAWRRTGPTEAFF

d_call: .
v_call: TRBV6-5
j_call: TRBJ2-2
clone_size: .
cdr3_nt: TGTGCCAGCGGGTGGTTGAGAGGGGAGCTGTTTTTT
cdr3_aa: CASGWLRGELFF

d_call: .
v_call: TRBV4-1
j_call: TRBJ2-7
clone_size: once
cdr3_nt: TGCGCCAGCAGCCAAGATCCTTCTGGGACTGGCGTTTCCTACGAGCAGTACTTC
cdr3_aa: CASSQDPSGTGVSYEQYF

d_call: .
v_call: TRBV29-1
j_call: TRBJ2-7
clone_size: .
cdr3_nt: TGCAGCGTTGAAGTAGGTCTCACGGACGAGCAGTACTTC
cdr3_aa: CSVEVGLTDEQYF

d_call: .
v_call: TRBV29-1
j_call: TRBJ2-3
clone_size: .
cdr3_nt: TGCAGCGCTCCAGGGAGAGGCACAGATACGCAGTATTTT
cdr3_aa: CSAPGRGTDTQYF

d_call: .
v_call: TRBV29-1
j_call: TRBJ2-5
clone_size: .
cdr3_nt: TGCAGCGTCGACGATGAGACCCAGTACTTC
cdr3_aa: CSVDDETQYF